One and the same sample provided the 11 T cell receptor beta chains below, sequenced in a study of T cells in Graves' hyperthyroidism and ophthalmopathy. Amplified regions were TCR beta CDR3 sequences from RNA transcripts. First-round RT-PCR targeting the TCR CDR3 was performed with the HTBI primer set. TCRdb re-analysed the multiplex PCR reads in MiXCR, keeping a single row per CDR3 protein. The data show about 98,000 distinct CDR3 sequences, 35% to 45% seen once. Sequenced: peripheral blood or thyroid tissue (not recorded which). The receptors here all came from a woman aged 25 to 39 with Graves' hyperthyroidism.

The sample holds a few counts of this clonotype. CDR3 loop: CASSLWGDLNTEAFF. CDR3 DNA sequence: TGTGCCAGCAGTTTATGGGGGGACCTGAACACTGAAGCTTTCTTT. This chain links TRBV2 with TRBJ1-1; perhaps TRBD1 as D (5 bases). The ends were cut back, 5 bases at V and 0 bases at J, with 13 bases in the middle. CDR1 is SNHLY and CDR2 is FYNNEI in the germline V gene. There are 15 residues in the CDR3.

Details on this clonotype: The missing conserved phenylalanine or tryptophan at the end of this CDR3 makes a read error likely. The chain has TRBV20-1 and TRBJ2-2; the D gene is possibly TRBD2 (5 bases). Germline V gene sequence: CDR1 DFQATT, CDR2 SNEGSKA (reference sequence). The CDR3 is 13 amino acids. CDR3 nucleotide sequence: TGCAGCGCTAGCCGGACGAACACCGGGGAGCTGTTTGTT. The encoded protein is CSASRTNTGELFV.

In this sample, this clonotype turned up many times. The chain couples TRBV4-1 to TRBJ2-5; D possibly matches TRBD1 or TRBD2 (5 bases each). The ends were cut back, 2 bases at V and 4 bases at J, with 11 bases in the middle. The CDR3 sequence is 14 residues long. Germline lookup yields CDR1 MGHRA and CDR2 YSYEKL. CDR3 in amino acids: CASSQNGAGETQYF. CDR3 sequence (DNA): TGCGCCAGCAGCCAAAACGGGGCCGGAGAGACCCAGTACTTC.

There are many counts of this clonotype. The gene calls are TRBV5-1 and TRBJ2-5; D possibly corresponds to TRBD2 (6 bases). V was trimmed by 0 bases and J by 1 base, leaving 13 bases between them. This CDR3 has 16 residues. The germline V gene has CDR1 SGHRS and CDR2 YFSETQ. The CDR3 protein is CASSLAGGFSQETQYF. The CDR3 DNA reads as TGCGCCAGCAGCTTGGCTGGAGGGTTTTCCCAAGAGACCCAGTACTTC.

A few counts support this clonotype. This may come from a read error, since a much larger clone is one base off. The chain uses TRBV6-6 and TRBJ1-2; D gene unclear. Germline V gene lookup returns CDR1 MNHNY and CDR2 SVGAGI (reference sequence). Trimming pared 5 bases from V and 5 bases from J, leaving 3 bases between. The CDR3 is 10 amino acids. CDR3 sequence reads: CASSPYGYTF. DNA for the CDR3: TGTGCCAGCAGTCCTTATGGCTACACCTTC.

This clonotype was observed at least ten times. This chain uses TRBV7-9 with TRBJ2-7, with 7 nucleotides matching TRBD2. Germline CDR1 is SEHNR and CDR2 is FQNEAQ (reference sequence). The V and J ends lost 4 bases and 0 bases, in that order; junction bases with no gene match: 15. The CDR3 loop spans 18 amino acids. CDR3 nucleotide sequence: TGTGCCAGCAGCTCCCCCGGGGGAGGGCAGTGGACCTCCTACGAGCAGTACTTC. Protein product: CASSSPGGGQWTSYEQYF.

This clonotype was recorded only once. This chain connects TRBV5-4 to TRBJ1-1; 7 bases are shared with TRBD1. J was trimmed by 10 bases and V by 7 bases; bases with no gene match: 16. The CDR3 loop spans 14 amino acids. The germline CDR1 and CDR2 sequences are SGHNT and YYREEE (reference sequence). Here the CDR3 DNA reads TGTGCCAGCGGCGGGGGCAGGGGGAACGCTGTAGCTTTCTTT. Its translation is CASGGGRGNAVAFF. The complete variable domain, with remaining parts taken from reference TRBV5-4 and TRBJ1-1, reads ETGVTQSPTHLIKTRGQQVTLRCSSQSGHNTVSWYQQALGQGPQFIFQYYREEENGRGNFPPRFSGLQFPNYSSELNVNALELDDSALYLCASGGGRGNAVAFFGQGTRLTVV.

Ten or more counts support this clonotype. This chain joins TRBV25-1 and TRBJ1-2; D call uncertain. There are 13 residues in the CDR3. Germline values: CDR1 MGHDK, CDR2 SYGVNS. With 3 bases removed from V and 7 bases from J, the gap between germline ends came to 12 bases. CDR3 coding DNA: TGTGCCAGCAGTGACGGGTTCGGTTTTGGCTACACCTTC. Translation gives CASSDGFGFGYTF.

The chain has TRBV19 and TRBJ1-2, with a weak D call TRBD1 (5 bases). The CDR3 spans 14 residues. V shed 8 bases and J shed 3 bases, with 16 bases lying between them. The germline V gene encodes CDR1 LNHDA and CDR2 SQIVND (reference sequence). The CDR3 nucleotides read TGTGCCAGTCGCAGGGCCCAGACTCACTATGGCTACACCTTC. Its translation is CASRRAQTHYGYTF.

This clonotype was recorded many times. The CDR3 sequence is CASSPRGHLDYYGYTF. The CDR3 coding sequence is TGTGCCAGCAGTCCCCGCGGGCATCTAGACTATTATGGCTACACCTTC. This chain uses TRBV2 with TRBJ1-2; D is undetermined. CDR1 and CDR2 from the germline V gene are SNHLY and FYNNEI. V was clipped by 5 bases and J by 5 bases, with 21 bases between them. This CDR3 region has 16 residues.

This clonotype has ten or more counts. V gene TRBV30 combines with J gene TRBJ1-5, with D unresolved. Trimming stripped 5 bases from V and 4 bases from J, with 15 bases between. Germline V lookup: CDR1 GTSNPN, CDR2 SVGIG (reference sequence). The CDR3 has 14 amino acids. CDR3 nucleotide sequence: TGTGCCTGGGCCGTCCGGGTCGGAAATCAGCCCCAGCATTTT. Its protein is CAWAVRVGNQPQHF.